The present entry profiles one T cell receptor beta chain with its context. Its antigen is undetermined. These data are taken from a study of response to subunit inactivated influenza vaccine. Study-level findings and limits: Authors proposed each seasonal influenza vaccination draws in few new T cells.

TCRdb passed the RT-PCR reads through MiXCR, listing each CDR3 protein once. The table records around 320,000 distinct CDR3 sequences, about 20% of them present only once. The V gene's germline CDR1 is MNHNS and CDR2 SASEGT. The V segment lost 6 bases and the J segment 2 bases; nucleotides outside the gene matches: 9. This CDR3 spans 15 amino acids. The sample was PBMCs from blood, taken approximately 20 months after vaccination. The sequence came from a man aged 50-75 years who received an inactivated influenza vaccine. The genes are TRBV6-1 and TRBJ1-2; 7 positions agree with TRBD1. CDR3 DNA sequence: TGTGCCAGCAGGTCACAGGGGACCAGAAACTATGGCTACACCTTC. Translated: CASRSQGTRNYGYTF.